This T cell receptor beta chain emerged from a study of T cell responses to AZD1222 COVID-19 vaccine. The CDR3 covers 12 residues. Trimming removed 0 bases from V and 9 bases from J, with 6 bases in between. CDR1 and CDR2 (germline): KGHSH, LQKENI. The repertoire was sequenced with immunoSEQ multiplex PCR; TCRdb's copy has only in-frame clones and lacks some. Among 100,000 to 120,000 clones, over 85% were seen once, and the ten largest hold roughly 15%. This clonotype was obtained from an adult who received the AZD1222 COVID-19 vaccine. This chain connects TRBV18 to TRBJ2-1; D remains ambiguous. Sequencing was performed on peripheral blood, taken 28 days after the second AZD1222 dose. The CDR3 protein is CASSPPSGEQFF. The CDR3 DNA reads as TGTGCCAGCTCACCACCGAGTGGTGAGCAGTTCTTC.